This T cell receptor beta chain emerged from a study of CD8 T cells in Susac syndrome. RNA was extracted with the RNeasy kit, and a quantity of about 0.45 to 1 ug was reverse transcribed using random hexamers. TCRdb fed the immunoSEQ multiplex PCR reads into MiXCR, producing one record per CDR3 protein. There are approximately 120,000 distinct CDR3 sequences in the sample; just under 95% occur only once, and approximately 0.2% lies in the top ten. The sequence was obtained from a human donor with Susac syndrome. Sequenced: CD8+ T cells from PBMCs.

CDR3 nucleotide sequence: TGTGCCAGCAGTTACTCGGCGGGACTCAATCAGCCCCAGCATTTT. Translating it yields CASSYSAGLNQPQHF. The rearrangement links TRBV6-2 or TRBV6-3 to TRBJ1-5, with a weak D call TRBD1 (5 bases). Trimming stripped 0 bases from V and 3 bases from J, with 9 bases between. CDR3 length: 15 amino acids. CDR1 is MNHEY and CDR2 is SVGEGT in the germline V gene.